The 10 T cell receptor beta chains reported below all come from one sample, sequenced in a study of OX40 agonist ivuxolimab in advanced cancers. Libraries were prepared by immunoSEQ multiplex PCR; TCRdb keeps only in-frame clonotypes and omits some of them. There are tens of thousands of clones in the sample; 86% occur only once, and 1% to 1.5% lies in the top ten. The sample was CD4+ or CD8+ T cells sorted from blood, taken in a trial of the OX40 agonist ivuxolimab. All receptors derive from an adult with an advanced solid tumor such as melanoma, head and neck, liver or kidney cancer.

This chain connects TRBV15 to TRBJ1-2; D not resolved. The CDR3 has 13 residues. Germline lookup yields CDR1 LNHNV and CDR2 YYDKDF (reference sequence). The V end lost 0 bases, the J end lost 12 bases, and 14 bases lay between the germline ends. The CDR3 loop is CATSRDSLSDDTF. As DNA, the CDR3 is TGTGCCACCAGCAGAGATTCGCTATCTGACGACACCTTC.

The chain links TRBV19 to TRBJ1-4, with D uncertain. Germline values: CDR1 LNHDA, CDR2 SQIVND (reference sequence). CDR3 length: 17 amino acids. Between the trimmed V and J ends, which lost 2 bases and 4 bases, there was a span of 17 bases. The CDR3 sequence is CASSIPRRGMGNEKLFF. Here the CDR3 DNA reads TGTGCCAGTAGTATACCGCGACGAGGGATGGGTAATGAAAAACTGTTTTTT.

The V call is TRBV7-8, the J call TRBJ1-2; D is unresolved. Per germline, CDR1 SGHVS and CDR2 FQNEAQ. Trimming pared 5 bases from V and 4 bases from J, leaving 8 bases between. The length of the CDR3 is 12 residues. The CDR3 sequence is CASSNELYGYTF. CDR3 in DNA: TGTGCCAGCAGCAACGAGCTCTATGGCTACACCTTC.

This rearrangement joins TRBV29-1 to TRBJ1-5; 7 bases are shared with TRBD1. CDR1 and CDR2 (germline): SQVTM, ANQGSEA. This CDR3 has 14 residues. Germline trimming cut 4 bases from V and 4 bases from J; bases unmatched to any gene: 7. CDR3 bases: TGCAGCGTTGGCCCCGGGACAGCGAATCAGCCCCAGCATTTT. Residues: CSVGPGTANQPQHF. Full variable domain (rest looked up from reference TRBV29-1 and TRBJ1-5): SAVISQKPSRDICQRGTSLTIQCQVDSQVTMMFWYRQQPGQSLTLIATANQGSEATYESGFVIDKFPISRPNLTFSTLTVSNMSPEDSSIYLCSVGPGTANQPQHFGDGTRLSIL.

The genes are TRBV7-6 and TRBJ1-2; TRBD1 agrees at 9 bases. CDR3 length: 15 amino acids. The V segment lost 5 bases and the J segment 4 bases; nucleotides outside the gene matches: 8. Germline V gives CDR1 SGHVS, CDR2 FNYEAQ. CDR3 residues: CASSPGQGLSYGYTF. Here the CDR3 DNA reads TGTGCCAGCAGCCCAGGACAGGGGCTCTCCTATGGCTACACCTTC.

The chain employs TRBV10-3 and TRBJ2-7; D perhaps matches TRBD1 (6 bases). Germline-derived CDR1 and CDR2 are ENHRY and SYGVKD. V was clipped by 0 bases and J by 5 bases, with 14 bases between them. The CDR3 contains 15 residues. The DNA for the CDR3 is TGTGCCATCAGTGAGTCCGGCAGGGGCAGAAACGAGCAGTACTTC. It encodes CAISESGRGRNEQYF.

This chain uses TRBV5-1 with TRBJ2-1; 11 bases map to TRBD2. Germline lookup yields CDR1 SGHRS and CDR2 YFSETQ. The V gene end was trimmed by 4 bases and the J gene end by 6 bases; junction bases not matched to a gene: 9. The length of the CDR3 is 16 residues. The DNA for the CDR3 is TGCGCCAGCAGCGCCGGGCTAGCGGGGGGTACCAATGAGCAGTTCTTC. It encodes CASSAGLAGGTNEQFF.

The V call is TRBV5-1, the J call TRBJ1-3; D perhaps matches TRBD1 (5 bases). CDR1 is SGHRS, CDR2 YFSETQ, per germline. The length of the CDR3 is 13 residues. Trimming cost V 3 bases and J 10 bases, with 14 bases left between them. Written as DNA, the CDR3 is TGCGCCAGCAGCTCGACAGTGGCTGGAACCATATATTTT. As protein: CASSSTVAGTIYF.

This clone has only one observation. V gene TRBV6-1 combines with J gene TRBJ1-5; maybe TRBD1 (5 bases). The CDR3 sequence is 12 residues long. Trimming took off 9 bases at V and 4 bases at J, with 10 bases between the two ends. Germline V gene lookup returns CDR1 MNHNS and CDR2 SASEGT. The CDR3 spells CASIQGNQPQHF. CDR3 DNA: TGTGCCAGTATCCAGGGTAATCAGCCCCAGCATTTT.

The chain couples TRBV5-1 to TRBJ1-6, with unresolved D. V dropped 1 base and J dropped 14 bases, with 16 bases sitting between them. The CDR3 runs to 14 residues. Germline assignment: CDR1 SGHRS and CDR2 YFSETQ. CDR3 nucleotides: TGCGCCAGCAGCTTGCGACGGGAGAAGGAGGCCCTCCACTTT. It is translated as CASSLRREKEALHF.